This TCR beta chain was found in a study of beta chain features in type 1 diabetes. Whole-study results and caveats: At VDJ recombination sites, type 1 diabetes patients had fewer insertions and more deleted nucleotides. Shorter TCRB CDR3s, moderately but significantly so, marked every one of the four CD4+ subsets in Type 1 diabetes patients.

With 0 bases removed from V and 9 bases from J, the gap between germline ends came to 10 bases. Germline V CDR1 and CDR2: GTSNPN, SVGIG (reference sequence). The CDR3 runs to 12 residues. This clone was observed a few times. The antigen is undetermined. Of the isolated RNA, all was reverse transcribed, and so the sequenced material was expressed TCRB transcripts. Here immunoSEQ multiplex PCR was the method, and the copy in TCRdb shows in-frame clones only, minus some. The sample contains roughly 700,000 clones, 13% of which appear only once. The receptor's source is a man aged 18 to 30 with type 1 diabetes. The V and J genes are TRBV30 and TRBJ2-3; D is ambiguous. Sequencing was carried out using naive CD4+ T cells from blood. CDR3 sequence: CAWSVLPGTQYF. The CDR3 DNA follows: TGTGCCTGGAGTGTACTCCCTGGGACGCAGTATTTT.